The 16 T cell receptor beta chains below all came from one sample that was sequenced in a study of control samples from healthy donors and cancer patients (dated by TCRdb to the early 2020s). The library came from the immunoSEQ multiplex PCR assay. Held by TCRdb, this immuneACCESS table contains in-frame sequences only and omits some clones. Under half of the omission traces to an unresolved V gene where checked; the cause of the rest is unknown. This sample is represented by 95,000 to 150,000 clones; around 92% of them were singletons. The ten largest make up about two fifths of the sample. The sample was blood. The receptors were gathered from a man aged 45-65 years in good health.

The chain is built from TRBV29-1 and TRBJ2-3; maybe TRBD1 (9 bases). CDR1 is SQVTM and CDR2 is ANQGSEA in the germline V gene. The CDR3 has 15 residues. Trimming shortened V by 8 bases and J by 4 bases, and 22 bases separated the two germline ends. CDR3 protein: CSIRGGTGNPDTQYF. Here the CDR3 DNA reads TGCAGCATCCGCGGGGGGACAGGGAATCCAGATACGCAGTATTTT.

The V gene is TRBV2, the J gene TRBJ2-7; TRBD2 matches at 12 bases. This CDR3 contains 15 residues. The germline gives CDR1 SNHLY, CDR2 FYNNEI. J lost 6 bases, V lost 5 bases, and 8 bases had no gene match. The CDR3 nucleotides read TGTGCCAGCAGTACGACTAGCGGGGGACCCCTCGAGCAGTACTTC. It codes for CASSTTSGGPLEQYF.

This clone was seen more than once but under ten times. The chain uses TRBV4-1 and TRBJ1-5; the D gene is possibly TRBD1 (6 bases). V lost 1 base, J lost 2 bases, and 12 bases lay in between. Germline V gene data show CDR1 as MGHRA and CDR2 as YSYEKL. The CDR3 totals 16 residues. In nucleotides, the CDR3 is TGCGCCAGCAGCCAAGCTGGGGGCAATCGCAATCAGCCCCAGCATTTT. As protein: CASSQAGGNRNQPQHF.

The rearrangement joins TRBV4-1 to TRBJ1-5, with D possibly matching TRBD1 (6 bases). CDR1 is MGHRA and CDR2 is YSYEKL in the germline V gene. The germline V and J ends were trimmed by 5 bases and 1 base, with 18 bases remaining between them. CDR3 length: 17 amino acids. The CDR3 here is CASSSRPGAQSNQPQHF. DNA for the CDR3: TGCGCCAGCAGCTCACGGCCGGGGGCCCAAAGCAATCAGCCCCAGCATTTT.

The chain links TRBV3-1 (or the pseudogene TRBV3-2) to TRBJ2-1; unclear D gene. The CDR3 is 14 residues long. Between the trimmed V and J ends, which lost 0 bases and 7 bases, there was a span of 10 bases. Germline loops: CDR1 LGHDT, CDR2 YNNKEL (reference sequence). The CDR3 nucleotides read TGTGCCAGCAGCCAAGATCCCGTGTATAATGAGCAGTTCTTC. Translated, it gives CASSQDPVYNEQFF.

This CDR3 is CASSSNRGSYGYTF. The CDR3 DNA reads TGTGCCAGCAGCTCTAACAGGGGCAGCTATGGCTACACCTTC. The rearrangement links TRBV7-9 to TRBJ1-2; 7 bases fit TRBD1. J lost 4 bases, V lost 4 bases, and 6 bases had no gene match. This CDR3 is built from 14 residues. CDR1 SEHNR and CDR2 FQNEAQ come from the germline V gene (reference sequence).

In nucleotides, the CDR3 is TGTGCCAGCAAAAGGGGGGAGGCCACTGAAGCTTTCTTT. As protein: CASKRGEATEAFF. The chain employs TRBV6-5 and TRBJ1-1, with a possible D match to TRBD1 (6 bases). The V gene's germline CDR1 is MNHEY and CDR2 SVGAGI. The CDR3 is made up of 13 amino acids. Trimming cost V 7 bases and J 4 bases, with 13 bases left between them.

The V and J genes are TRBV5-5 and TRBJ1-5; a possible D gene is TRBD1 (5 bases). Germline CDR1 reads SGHKS; CDR2 reads YYEKEE (reference sequence). CDR3 length equals 19 residues. Deletions cut 2 bases from V and 0 bases from J, with 21 bases between. CDR3 sequence: CASSLTPRTGLYSNQPQHF. In nucleotides, the CDR3 is TGTGCCAGCAGCTTAACCCCCAGGACGGGACTCTATAGCAATCAGCCCCAGCATTTT.

J is TRBJ2-1 and V is TRBV27; D call uncertain. The CDR3 covers 13 residues. Germline-derived CDR1 and CDR2 are MNHEY and SMNVEV (reference sequence). With 4 bases removed from V and 5 bases from J, the gap between germline ends came to 9 bases. The CDR3 reads CASSSLIHNEQFF. As DNA, the CDR3 is TGTGCCAGCAGTTCCCTAATACACAATGAGCAGTTCTTC.

The rearrangement uses TRBV6-5 and TRBJ2-7, with 8 positions matching TRBD1. Germline V gene lookup returns CDR1 MNHEY and CDR2 SVGAGI. The CDR3 runs 13 residues. Unmatched junction bases numbered 5, after V lost 6 bases and J lost 4 bases. Written as DNA, the CDR3 is TGTGCCAGCAGACGACAGGGGTGGTACGAGCAGTACTTC. Its protein product is CASRRQGWYEQYF.

The chain carries TRBV18 and TRBJ1-4, with D possibly matching TRBD1 (5 bases). Germline CDR1 and CDR2: KGHSH and LQKENI. The CDR3 consists of 13 residues. The V gene lost 4 bases and the J gene lost 8 bases, with 11 bases spanning the gap. DNA of the CDR3: TGTGCCAGCTCACAGGGGAAGGACGAAAAACTGTTTTTT. Translating it yields CASSQGKDEKLFF.

The gene calls are TRBV9 and TRBJ1-2; possibly TRBD1 for D (5 bases). V was cut by 0 bases and J by 8 bases, with 20 bases left in between. CDR3 length: 16 amino acids. CDR1 is SGDLS and CDR2 is YYNGEE in the germline V gene. The CDR3 protein is CASSVASRTKNRGYTF. The CDR3 DNA reads TGTGCCAGCAGCGTAGCGTCCAGGACGAAAAACAGGGGCTACACCTTC.

V is TRBV5-1 and J is TRBJ2-3, with D perhaps TRBD2 (6 bases). This CDR3 has 13 residues. Germline CDR1 SGHRS, CDR2 YFSETQ. With 2 bases removed from V and 4 bases from J, the gap between germline ends came to 8 bases. The CDR3 is CASSFREADTQYF. Written as DNA, the CDR3 is TGCGCCAGCAGCTTCAGGGAGGCAGATACGCAGTATTTT.

The chain has TRBV11-3 and TRBJ2-2, with D possibly being TRBD2 (7 bases). Germline V gene data show CDR1 as SGHNT and CDR2 as YENEEA. V lost 5 bases to trimming and J lost 4 bases, with 14 bases between them. The CDR3 is made up of 15 amino acids. The CDR3 region has the DNA TGTGCCAGCAGCAGAGGGGGGGCGGTCACCGGGGAGCTGTTTTTT. Translating it yields CASSRGGAVTGELFF.

On this clone: Distinct nucleotide sequences in the sample also encode this CDR3. The chain has TRBV6-1 and TRBJ1-1; the D gene is possibly TRBD1 (6 bases). Trimming shortened V by 3 bases and J by 1 base, and 6 bases separated the two germline ends. The CDR3 loop spans 13 amino acids. Germline loops: CDR1 MNHNS, CDR2 SASEGT. As DNA, the CDR3 is TGTGCCAGCAGTGACAGGGGGAACACTGAAGCTTTCTTT. It is translated as CASSDRGNTEAFF.

The chain recombines TRBV2 with TRBJ1-3, with D uncertain. The CDR3 is 15 residues long. CDR1 and CDR2 (germline): SNHLY, FYNNEI. Between the trimmed V and J ends, which lost 3 bases and 0 bases, there was a span of 9 bases. CDR3 loop: CASSDPLGSGNTIYF. The CDR3 DNA sequence: TGTGCCAGCAGTGATCCGTTGGGCTCTGGAAACACCATATATTTT.